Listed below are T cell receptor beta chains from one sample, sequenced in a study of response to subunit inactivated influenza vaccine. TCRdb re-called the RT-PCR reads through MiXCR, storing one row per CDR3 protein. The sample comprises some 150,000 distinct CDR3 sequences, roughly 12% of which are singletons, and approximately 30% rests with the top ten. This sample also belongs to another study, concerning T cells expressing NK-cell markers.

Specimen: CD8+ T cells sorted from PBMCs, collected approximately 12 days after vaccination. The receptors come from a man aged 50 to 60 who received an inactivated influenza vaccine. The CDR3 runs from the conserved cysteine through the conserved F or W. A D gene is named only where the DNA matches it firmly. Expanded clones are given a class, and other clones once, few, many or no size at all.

CDR3nt: TGTGCCAGTAGCTTGGAGTGGTTACCGGACACTGAAGCTTTCTTT; CDR3aa: CASSLEWLPDTEAFF; v_gene: TRBV5-5; j_gene: TRBJ1-1; abundance: NA; d_gene: NA
CDR3nt: TGTGCCAGCAGTTACTGGCGCCGCAGGGCTGACATGAACACTGAAGCTTTCTTT; CDR3aa: CASSYWRRRADMNTEAFF; v_gene: TRBV6-2/TRBV6-3; j_gene: TRBJ1-1; abundance: many; d_gene: NA
CDR3nt: TGTGCCAGCAGCTTAGCAGGCAGGGCCTACGTGCAGTACTTC; CDR3aa: CASSLAGRAYVQYF; v_gene: TRBV7-9; j_gene: TRBJ2-7; abundance: once; d_gene: NA
CDR3nt: TGTGCCACCAGCAGCCGGGACAAGCCTTTGGGTGAGCAGTTCTTC; CDR3aa: CATSSRDKPLGEQFF; v_gene: TRBV15; j_gene: TRBJ2-1; abundance: NA; d_gene: NA
CDR3nt: TGTGCCAGCAGCCCGGGACACGGCTATCAGCCCCAGCATTTT; CDR3aa: CASSPGHGYQPQHF; v_gene: TRBV28; j_gene: TRBJ1-5; abundance: NA; d_gene: NA
CDR3nt: TGTGCCAGCAGTGGTGGGTCAGGCCCGATGGCTGAAGCTTTCTTT; CDR3aa: CASSGGSGPMAEAFF; v_gene: TRBV6-2/TRBV6-3; j_gene: TRBJ1-1; abundance: few; d_gene: NA
CDR3nt: TGTGCCAGCAGTTCCGGGGGGGGGAACACTGAAGCTTTCTTT; CDR3aa: CASSSGGGNTEAFF; v_gene: TRBV12-3/TRBV12-4; j_gene: TRBJ1-1; abundance: few; d_gene: NA
CDR3nt: TGTGCCAGCAGTTACTCGATGGCTAGCGGAGACTACGAGCAGTACTTC; CDR3aa: CASSYSMASGDYEQYF; v_gene: TRBV6-2/TRBV6-3; j_gene: TRBJ2-7; abundance: few; d_gene: TRBD2
CDR3nt: TGCAGTGCTAGCGGTCCTTACGACAGGGAGCATCAGCCCCAGCATTTT; CDR3aa: CSASGPYDREHQPQHF; v_gene: TRBV20-1; j_gene: TRBJ1-5; abundance: few; d_gene: TRBD1
CDR3nt: TGTGCCAGCAGCCAACGTGGGAGGCCCGTTGGCTACACCTTC; CDR3aa: CASSQRGRPVGYTF; v_gene: TRBV13; j_gene: TRBJ1-2; abundance: NA; d_gene: NA
CDR3nt: TGTGCCGGCAGCCACGACGTCGGGGGGGCGGCCTACGAGCAGTACTTC; CDR3aa: CAGSHDVGGAAYEQYF; v_gene: TRBV7-9; j_gene: TRBJ2-7; abundance: NA; d_gene: TRBD2
CDR3nt: TGTGCCAGCAGCTTAGATTCCTGGGAGCAGTTCTTC; CDR3aa: CASSLDSWEQFF; v_gene: TRBV7-2; j_gene: TRBJ2-1; abundance: many; d_gene: NA